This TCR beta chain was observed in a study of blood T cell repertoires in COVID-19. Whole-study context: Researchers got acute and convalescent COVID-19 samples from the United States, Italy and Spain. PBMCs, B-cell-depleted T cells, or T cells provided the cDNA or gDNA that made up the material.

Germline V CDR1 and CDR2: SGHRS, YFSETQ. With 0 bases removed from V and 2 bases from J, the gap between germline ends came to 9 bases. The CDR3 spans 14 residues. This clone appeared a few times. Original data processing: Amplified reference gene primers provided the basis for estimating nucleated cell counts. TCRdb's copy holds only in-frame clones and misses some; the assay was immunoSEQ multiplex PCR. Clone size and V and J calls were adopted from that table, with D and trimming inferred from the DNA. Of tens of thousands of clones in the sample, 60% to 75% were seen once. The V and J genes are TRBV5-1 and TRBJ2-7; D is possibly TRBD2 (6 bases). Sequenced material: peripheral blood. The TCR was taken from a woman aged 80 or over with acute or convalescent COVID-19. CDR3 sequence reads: CASSLAGRTYEQYF. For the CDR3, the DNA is TGCGCCAGCAGCTTGGCAGGGAGGACCTACGAGCAGTACTTC.